Detailed here is one T cell receptor (beta chain). These data belong to a study of T-cell reconstitution after alpha-beta-depleted transplantation in children. Library preparation (for TCRbeta) was performed with unique molecular identifiers. TCRdb independently ran MiXCR on the PCR reads; one entry per CDR3 protein. This table has about 600,000 distinct CDR3 sequences, 23% appearing once. CDR3 length: 15 residues. The germline V gene has CDR1 DFQATT and CDR2 SNEGSKA (reference sequence). The V segment lost 5 bases and the J segment 5 bases; nucleotides outside the gene matches: 12. The specimen was PBMCs, mostly from graft donor cells, collected 360 days after TCRalphabeta/CD19-depleted stem cell transplant. The TCR originated in a boy less than two years old who had a stem cell transplant for acute myeloid leukemia, so the T cells may come from the graft donor. This sequence joins TRBV20-1 and TRBJ1-5; 7 bases map to TRBD1. The CDR3 nucleotides read TGCAGTGCTGTCCGACAGGGTTCCCCTTATCAGCCCCAGCATTTT. Its translation: CSAVRQGSPYQPQHF.